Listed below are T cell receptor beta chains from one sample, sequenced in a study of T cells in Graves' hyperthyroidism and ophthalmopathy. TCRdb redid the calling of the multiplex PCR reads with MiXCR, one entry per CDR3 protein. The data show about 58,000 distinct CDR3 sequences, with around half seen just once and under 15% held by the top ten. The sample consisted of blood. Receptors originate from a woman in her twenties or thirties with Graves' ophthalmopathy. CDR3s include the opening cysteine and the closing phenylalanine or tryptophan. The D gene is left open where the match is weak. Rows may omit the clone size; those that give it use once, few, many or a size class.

CASSSELAGGDNEQFF	TGTGCCAGCAGCTCAGAACTAGCGGGAGGGGACAATGAGCAGTTCTTC	TRBJ2-1	TRBV13	many	TRBD2
CASSHGAGELFF	TGTGCCAGCAGCCACGGTGCCGGGGAGCTGTTTTTT	TRBJ2-2	TRBV3-1	many	.
CASSVKGPHQPQHF	TGTGCCAGCAGTGTGAAGGGGCCGCATCAGCCCCAGCATTTT	TRBJ1-5	TRBV6-5	.	.
CASSLEGGADTQYF	TGTGCCAGCAGCTTAGAGGGCGGAGCAGATACGCAGTATTTT	TRBJ2-3	TRBV11-3	many	.
CASRAGRGSYEQYF	TGTGCCAGCAGGGCGGGAAGGGGGTCCTACGAGCAGTACTTC	TRBJ2-7	TRBV2	.	.
CASSKFAGGPTGELFF	TGTGCCAGCAGCAAGTTTGCGGGAGGGCCGACCGGGGAGCTGTTTTTT	TRBJ2-2	TRBV6-5	many	TRBD2
CASSRTGQFYNEQYF	TGTGCCAGTAGTAGAACGGGACAATTCTACAATGAGCAGTATTTT	TRBJ2-3	TRBV19	.	.
CASSPQTNTEAFF	TGTGCCAGCAGCCCACAGACGAACACTGAAGCTTTCTTT	TRBJ1-1	TRBV9	many	.
CGAGLPTENYSYTF	TGCGGTGCTGGACTTCCGACAGAAAACTATAGCTACACCTTC	TRBJ1-2	TRBV20-1	.	.
CASSQPGGGFQETQYF	TGTGCCAGCAGCCAGCCCGGGGGAGGGTTCCAAGAGACCCAGTACTTC	TRBJ2-5	TRBV11-3	many	TRBD2
CASSSGGAETQYF	TGTGCCAGTAGTTCGGGAGGGGCGGAGACCCAGTACTTC	TRBJ2-5	TRBV19	.	TRBD2
CASSHLQGANGYTF	TGTGCCAGCAGCCATCTCCAGGGGGCGAACGGCTACACCTTC	TRBJ1-2	TRBV3-1	many	TRBD1
CASSSPGTQSEKLFF	TGTGCCAGCAGCTCCCCCGGGACACAATCCGAAAAACTGTTTTTT	TRBJ1-4	TRBV7-9	many	.
CASSLGGAGNQPQHF	TGTGCCAGCAGCTTAGGGGGGGCAGGCAATCAGCCCCAGCATTTT	TRBJ1-5	TRBV11-2	many	.
CASSLLGPNTEALF	TGTGCCAGCAGCCTCTTAGGGCCGAACACTGAAGCTCTCTTT	TRBJ1-1	TRBV7-3	many	.
CAISEGGGPETQYF	TGTGCCATCAGTGAAGGGGGAGGGCCGGAGACCCAGTACTTC	TRBJ2-5	TRBV10-3	.	.
CASRAEGINEKLFF	TGTGCCAGCAGAGCCGAGGGGATTAATGAAAAACTGTTTTTT	TRBJ1-4	TRBV5-5	.	.
CASSVAGAGEETQYF	TGTGCCAGCAGCGTAGCTGGGGCAGGCGAAGAGACCCAGTACTTT	TRBJ2-5	TRBV9	few	.
CASSQESWAREKLFF	TGTGCCAGCAGCCAAGAAAGCTGGGCGAGGGAAAAACTGTTTTTT	TRBJ1-4	TRBV14	hyperexpanded	.
CASSGVLQRPDTQYF	TGTGCCAGCAGTGGGGTACTCCAGCGCCCAGATACGCAGTATTTT	TRBJ2-3	TRBV6-5	many	.
CASSFTGTGSNEKLFF	TGTGCCAGCAGCTTTACCGGGACAGGGTCCAATGAAAAACTGTTTTTT	TRBJ1-4	TRBV7-2	.	TRBD1
CSARKGHIQYF	TGCAGTGCTAGGAAAGGACACATCCAGTACTTC	TRBJ2-5	TRBV20-1	.	.